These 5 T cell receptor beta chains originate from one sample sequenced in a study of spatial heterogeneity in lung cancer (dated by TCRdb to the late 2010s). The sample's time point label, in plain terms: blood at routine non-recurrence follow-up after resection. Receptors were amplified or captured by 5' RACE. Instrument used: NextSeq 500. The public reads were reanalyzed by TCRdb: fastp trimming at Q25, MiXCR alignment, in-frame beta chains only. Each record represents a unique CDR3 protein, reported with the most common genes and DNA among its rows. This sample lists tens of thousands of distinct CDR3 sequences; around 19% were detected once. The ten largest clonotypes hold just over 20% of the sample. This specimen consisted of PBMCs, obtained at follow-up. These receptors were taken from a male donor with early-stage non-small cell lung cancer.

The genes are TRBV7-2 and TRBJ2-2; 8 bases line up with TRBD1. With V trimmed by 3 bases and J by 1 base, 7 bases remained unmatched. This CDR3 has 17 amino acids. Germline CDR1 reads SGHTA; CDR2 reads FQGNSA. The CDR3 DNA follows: TGTGCCAGCAGCTTCGAACCAGACAGGGGGAACACCGGGGAGCTGTTTTTT. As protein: CASSFEPDRGNTGELFF.

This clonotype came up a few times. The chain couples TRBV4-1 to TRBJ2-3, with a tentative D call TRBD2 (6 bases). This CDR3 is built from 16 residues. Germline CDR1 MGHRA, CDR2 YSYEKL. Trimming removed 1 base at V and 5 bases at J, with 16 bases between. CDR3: CASSQVGGLVGDTQYF. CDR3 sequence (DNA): TGCGCCAGCAGCCAAGTTGGGGGGTTGGTGGGAGATACGCAGTATTTT.

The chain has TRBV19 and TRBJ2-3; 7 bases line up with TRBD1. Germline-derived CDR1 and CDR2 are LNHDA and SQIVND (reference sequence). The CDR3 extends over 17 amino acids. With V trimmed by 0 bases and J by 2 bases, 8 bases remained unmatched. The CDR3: CASSIDLRTGSTDTQYF. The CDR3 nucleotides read TGTGCCAGTAGTATAGATCTCCGGACAGGCTCCACAGATACGCAGTATTTT.

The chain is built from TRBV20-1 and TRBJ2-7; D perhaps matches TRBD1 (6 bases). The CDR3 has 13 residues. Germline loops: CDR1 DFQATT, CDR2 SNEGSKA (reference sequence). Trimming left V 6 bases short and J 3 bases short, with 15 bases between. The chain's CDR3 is CSAIVLQGYEQYF. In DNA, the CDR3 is TGCAGTGCCATAGTACTACAGGGCTACGAGCAGTACTTC.

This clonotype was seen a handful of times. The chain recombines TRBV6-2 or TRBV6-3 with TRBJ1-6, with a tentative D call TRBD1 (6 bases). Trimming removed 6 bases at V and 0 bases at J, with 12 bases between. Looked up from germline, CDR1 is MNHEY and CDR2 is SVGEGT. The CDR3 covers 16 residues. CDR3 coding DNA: TGTGCCAGCAGCCGTCGACAGGACTCCTATAATTCACCCCTCCACTTT. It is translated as CASSRRQDSYNSPLHF.